One and the same sample provided the 30 T cell receptor beta chains below, sequenced in a study of beta chain features in type 1 diabetes. Study-wide results and caveats: There was a moderate but significant shortening of TCRB CDR3s in all four CD4+ subsets of Type 1 diabetes patients.

For these TCRs, the target antigens are not known. Sequenced material consisted of expressed TCRB transcripts (all of the isolated RNA was reverse transcribed). Sequencing used immunoSEQ multiplex PCR; TCRdb keeps in-frame clones, though not all of them. The top ten clones hold less than 0.025% of a sample with approximately 730,000 clones, around 15% of them seen once. Sequencing was performed on naive CD4+ T cells from blood. The receptors come from a man aged 18 to 35 with type 1 diabetes.

Note on this clone: One end of the junction fails to match germline, which may point to a read error. V is TRBV7-7 and J is TRBJ2-1, with TRBD1 identical over 8 bases. Germline assignment: CDR1 SSHAT and CDR2 FNYEAQ (reference sequence). This CDR3 contains 15 residues. The CDR3 DNA is TGTGCTAGCAGCCCACGGTGGCAGGGGGCTGAAGAGCAGTTCTTC. This sequence encodes CASSPRWQGAEEQFF.

This clone has more than one count but fewer than ten. The chain carries TRBV6-1 and TRBJ1-1; possibly TRBD1 for D (6 bases). The CDR3 has 13 amino acids. The germline V and J ends were trimmed by 9 bases and 6 bases, with 17 bases remaining between them. Germline V gene lookup returns CDR1 MNHNS and CDR2 SASEGT. The CDR3 nucleotides are TGTGCCAGTCCCGCCCGGGGGGCTGCTGAAGCTTTCTTT. This encodes CASPARGAAEAFF.

This chain connects TRBV30 to TRBJ1-4; D is perhaps TRBD1 (6 bases). The CDR3 loop spans 15 amino acids. CDR1 is GTSNPN and CDR2 is SVGIG in the germline V gene (reference sequence). Between the trimmed V and J ends, which lost 5 bases and 10 bases, there was a span of 23 bases. CDR3 loop: CAWSMGAPALGKLFF. The CDR3 bases are TGTGCCTGGTCCATGGGGGCACCGGCGTTGGGAAAACTGTTTTTT.

This clone was detected only a few times. The chain combines TRBV6-5 with TRBJ1-1, with D hard to call. V shed 2 bases and J shed 5 bases, with 12 bases lying between them. Germline CDR1 reads MNHEY; CDR2 reads SVGAGI. The CDR3 is 14 residues long. CDR3 residues: CASSYGGEGTEAFF. DNA of the CDR3: TGTGCCAGCAGTTACGGAGGAGAAGGGACTGAAGCTTTCTTT.

The J gene is TRBJ1-4, the V gene TRBV2, with a weak D call TRBD1 (5 bases). CDR1 is SNHLY and CDR2 is FYNNEI in the germline V gene. V was pared by 6 bases and J by 8 bases, with 10 bases between. The CDR3 is 12 residues long. The CDR3 reads CASRVSGEKLFF. CDR3 DNA: TGTGCCAGCAGAGTATCAGGGGAAAAACTGTTTTTT.

V is TRBV27 and J is TRBJ2-2, with D perhaps matching TRBD1 (6 bases). The V end was cut by 6 bases, the J end by 4 bases, with 15 bases between. This CDR3 is 15 amino acids long. From germline, CDR1 is MNHEY and CDR2 SMNVEV (reference sequence). The CDR3 region is CASSQGTRGTGELFF. The CDR3, as DNA: TGTGCCAGCAGCCAGGGTACCAGGGGCACCGGGGAGCTGTTTTTT.

This chain links TRBV5-4 with TRBJ2-5, with TRBD1 matching 7 bases. Germline CDR1 is SGHNT and CDR2 is YYREEE (reference sequence). The CDR3 has 16 amino acids. V lost 4 bases, J lost 5 bases, and 14 bases stayed unmatched. This CDR3 reads CASSPLVGGVVETQYF. In DNA, the CDR3 is TGTGCCAGCAGCCCTCTGGTAGGGGGCGTAGTGGAGACCCAGTACTTC.

This clone was observed a few times. V is TRBV14 and J is TRBJ2-1, with 7 bases lining up with TRBD1. The germline V gene encodes CDR1 SGHDN and CDR2 FVKESK. The length of the CDR3 is 15 residues. V was pared by 5 bases and J by 5 bases, with 9 bases of the junction left unmatched. The CDR3 DNA sequence: TGTGCCAGCAGCTCTACCGGGACAGCGAACAATGAGCAGTTCTTC. Protein product: CASSSTGTANNEQFF.

This chain connects TRBV27 to TRBJ1-6; D ambiguous. V shed 3 bases and J shed 6 bases, with 12 bases lying between them. The CDR3 has 15 amino acids. Germline V gene lookup returns CDR1 MNHEY and CDR2 SMNVEV (reference sequence). CDR3 protein: CASSFSAGLNSPLHF. The CDR3 DNA is TGTGCCAGCAGTTTTTCAGCCGGGCTTAATTCACCCCTCCACTTT.

This clone was detected only a few times. The genes are TRBV5-4 and TRBJ2-3; TRBD2 is a possible D gene (5 bases). The germline V and J ends were trimmed by 0 bases and 2 bases, with 10 bases remaining between them. CDR1 is SGHNT and CDR2 is YYREEE in the germline V gene (reference sequence). This CDR3 has 15 amino acids. The CDR3 sequence is CASSLVGRFTDTQYF. The DNA of the CDR3 is TGTGCCAGCAGCTTGGTAGGGAGATTCACAGATACGCAGTATTTT.

The V and J genes are TRBV30 and TRBJ1-5, with a weak D call TRBD1 (6 bases). Germline CDR1 GTSNPN, CDR2 SVGIG (reference sequence). Trimming took off 1 base at V and 5 bases at J, with 15 bases between the two ends. This CDR3 region has 15 residues. CDR3 DNA sequence: TGTGCCTGGAGTGCAGGACAGCTAAATCATCAGCCCCAGCATTTT. Protein sequence: CAWSAGQLNHQPQHF.

CDR3 loop: CAWKWWDRTDTQYF. CDR3 nucleotides: TGTGCCTGGAAGTGGTGGGATCGCACAGATACGCAGTATTTT. The chain combines TRBV30 with TRBJ2-3, with D hard to call. With 4 bases removed from V and 1 base from J, the gap between germline ends came to 12 bases. This CDR3 is 14 amino acids long. Germline V gene data show CDR1 as GTSNPN and CDR2 as SVGIG (reference sequence).

The V gene is TRBV4-1, the J gene TRBJ1-2, with a weak D call TRBD1 (5 bases). The CDR3 is made up of 17 amino acids. Per the germline V gene, CDR1 is MGHRA and CDR2 is YSYEKL. Trimming removed 1 base at V and 4 bases at J, with 19 bases between. CDR3 bases: TGCGCCAGCAGCCAAGCCTCCGAGACAGAGAAGATCTATGGCTACACCTTC. Translation: CASSQASETEKIYGYTF.

The chain recombines TRBV25-1 with TRBJ1-5; TRBD1 aligns across 8 bases. The germline V gene encodes CDR1 MGHDK and CDR2 SYGVNS. Trimming at V came to 6 bases and at J to 4 bases, leaving 2 bases not matched to a gene. CDR3 length equals 13 residues. The CDR3 loop is CASSRTGNQPQHF. CDR3 DNA sequence: TGTGCCAGCAGCCGGACAGGGAATCAGCCCCAGCATTTT. The entire variable domain, with the rest obtained from reference TRBV25-1 and TRBJ1-5, is as follows: EADIYQTPRYLVIGTGKKITLECSQTMGHDKMYWYQQDPGMELHLIHYSYGVNSTEKGDLSSESTVSRIRTEHFPLTLESARPSHTSQYLCASSRTGNQPQHFGDGTRLSIL.

This chain joins TRBV7-3 and TRBJ2-2, with 11 bases matching TRBD2. The germline CDR1 and CDR2 sequences are SGHTA and FQGTGA. Trimming took 5 bases from V and 5 from J; bases not matched to a gene: 7. The CDR3 extends over 16 amino acids. The CDR3 is CASSPQGLAETGELFF. CDR3 nucleotides: TGTGCCAGCAGCCCACAGGGACTAGCGGAAACCGGGGAGCTGTTTTTT.

A note on this clone: The same CDR3 arises from other DNA sequences in this sample as well. The rearrangement uses TRBV7-2 and TRBJ1-1, with a possible D match to TRBD1 (6 bases). Germline assignment: CDR1 SGHTA and CDR2 FQGNSA. The CDR3 runs 14 residues. V was trimmed by 5 bases and J by 4 bases, leaving 14 bases between them. This CDR3 reads CASSPRQVGTEAFF. CDR3 coding DNA: TGTGCCAGCAGCCCTAGACAGGTTGGCACTGAAGCTTTCTTT.

The CDR3 reads CASGPTDRRAFF. DNA for the CDR3: TGTGCTAGTGGCCCTACTGACAGGCGGGCTTTCTTT. The V call is TRBV12-5, the J call TRBJ1-1, with D maybe TRBD1 (6 bases). The CDR3 runs to 12 residues. Germline values: CDR1 LGHNT, CDR2 FRNRAP. With 6 bases removed from V and 11 bases from J, the gap between germline ends came to 16 bases. Based on the CDR3 plus reference TRBV12-5 and TRBJ1-1, the full variable domain is DARVTQTPRHKVTEMGQEVTMRCQPILGHNTVFWYRQTMMQGLELLAYFRNRAPLDDSGMPKDRFSAEMPDATLATLKIQPSEPRDSAVYFCASGPTDRRAFFGQGTRLTVV.

Note on this clone: The sample has other DNA sequences that encode this CDR3 too. This chain joins TRBV29-1 and TRBJ1-1; 9 nucleotides align to TRBD1. Germline V gene lookup returns CDR1 SQVTM and CDR2 ANQGSEA. V lost 6 bases to trimming and J lost 5 bases; unmatched junction nucleotides: 4. The CDR3 runs 12 residues. In DNA form, the CDR3 reads TGCAGCGTGGGACAGGGCGGTACTGAAGCTTTCTTT. It specifies CSVGQGGTEAFF.

In this sample, this clone turned up a few times. The CDR3 here is CASSLLSGAGEQFF. CDR3 nucleotides: TGTGCCAGCAGCCTACTGTCGGGGGCTGGGGAGCAGTTCTTC. This chain joins TRBV7-9 and TRBJ2-1; either TRBD1 or TRBD2 may fit D (6 bases each). Trimming removed 5 bases at V and 10 bases at J, with 18 bases between. The CDR3 covers 14 residues. Germline V gene sequence: CDR1 SEHNR, CDR2 FQNEAQ (reference sequence).

The genes are TRBV11-3 and TRBJ2-3; D is perhaps TRBD1 (7 bases). Germline CDR1 reads SGHNT; CDR2 reads YENEEA. Trimming pared 5 bases from V and 1 base from J, leaving 13 bases between. The CDR3 is 15 residues long. CDR3 bases: TGTGCCAGCAGCGGAGGGGGCTCAGGCACAGATACGCAGTATTTT. Protein product: CASSGGGSGTDTQYF.

This clone occurred a few times. CDR3 bases: TGTGCCAGTAGGGACAGGGTCGAGCCCCAGCATTTT. This sequence encodes CASRDRVEPQHF. The gene calls are TRBV19 and TRBJ1-5; 8 positions match TRBD1. Germline V gene data show CDR1 as LNHDA and CDR2 as SQIVND (reference sequence). Unmatched junction bases numbered 3, after V lost 6 bases and J lost 8 bases. The CDR3 runs 12 residues. Combining the CDR3 with reference TRBV19 and TRBJ1-5 gives the whole variable domain DGGITQSPKYLFRKEGQNVTLSCEQNLNHDAMYWYRQDPGQGLRLIYYSQIVNDFQKGDIAEGYSVSREKKESFPLTVTSAQKNPTAFYLCASRDRVEPQHFGDGTRLSIL.

This chain joins TRBV7-2 and TRBJ1-2, with D perhaps TRBD1 (6 bases). The length of the CDR3 is 15 residues. Germline V gives CDR1 SGHTA, CDR2 FQGNSA. Trimming removed 3 bases from V and 8 bases from J, with 19 bases in between. CDR3 nucleotides: TGTGCCAGCAGCTTGTCGGGGGGCCTCTATACGGGCTACACCTTC. This encodes CASSLSGGLYTGYTF. Full variable domain (remainder filled in from reference TRBV7-2 and TRBJ1-2): GAGVSQSPSNKVTEKGKDVELRCDPISGHTALYWYRQSLGQGLEFLIYFQGNSAPDKSGLPSDRFSAERTGGSVSTLTIQRTQQEDSAVYLCASSLSGGLYTGYTFGSGTRLTVV.

This clone was observed a handful of times. DNA of the CDR3: TGCGCCAGCAGCTTGGAGGGACAGGGCCATTATGGCTACACCTTC. Translating gives CASSLEGQGHYGYTF. The rearrangement uses TRBV5-1 and TRBJ1-2, with TRBD1 matching over 9 bases. The CDR3 sequence is 15 residues long. From germline, CDR1 is SGHRS and CDR2 YFSETQ. After removal of 0 bases from V and 5 bases from J, the junction contained 5 bases not matched to a gene.

Note on this clone: This CDR3 is also generated by other DNA sequences in the sample. CDR3 in amino acids: CAWSGGSTDTQYF. The CDR3, as DNA: TGTGCCTGGAGCGGGGGGAGCACAGATACGCAGTATTTT. V usage is TRBV30 and J usage is TRBJ2-3; TRBD2 matches 7 bases. The germline V gene has CDR1 GTSNPN and CDR2 SVGIG (reference sequence). The CDR3 is 13 residues long. V shed 3 bases, J shed 0 bases, and the junction held 0 bases outside the gene matches.

V gene TRBV7-8 combines with J gene TRBJ2-6; no clear D gene. The CDR3 has 14 amino acids. V gave up 8 bases and J gave up 3 bases, with 11 bases separating them. Germline values: CDR1 SGHVS, CDR2 FQNEAQ. The CDR3 sequence is CASREGRGANVLTF. CDR3 in DNA: TGTGCCAGCCGAGAAGGCCGTGGGGCCAACGTCCTGACTTTC.

This clone was counted a few times. This sequence joins TRBV5-6 and TRBJ2-1, with unresolved D. There are 15 residues in the CDR3. CDR1 SGHDT and CDR2 YYEEEE come from the germline V gene. Trimming removed 1 base from V and 1 base from J, with 9 bases in between. The chain's CDR3 is CASSLSPLSYNEQFF. CDR3 DNA: TGTGCCAGCAGCTTGTCGCCTCTATCCTACAATGAGCAGTTCTTC.

The chain carries TRBV7-2 and TRBJ1-5; maybe TRBD1 (6 bases). Trimming took 5 bases from V and 2 from J, leaving 16 bases between them. There are 16 residues in the CDR3. The germline CDR1 and CDR2 sequences are SGHTA and FQGNSA. The CDR3 DNA reads as TGTGCCAGCAGCCCCCCGGGGGCGTGGGGCAATCAGCCCCAGCATTTT. Encoded protein: CASSPPGAWGNQPQHF.

The chain recombines TRBV5-1 with TRBJ2-7; D tentatively reads TRBD1 or TRBD2 (5 bases each). This CDR3 spans 15 amino acids. The germline V and J ends were trimmed by 5 bases and 4 bases, with 19 bases remaining between them. Germline-derived CDR1 and CDR2 are SGHRS and YFSETQ. The CDR3 sequence is CASSSNRDVSYEQYF. The CDR3 DNA reads TGCGCCAGCAGTTCGAACCGGGACGTAAGTTACGAGCAGTACTTC.

The DNA of the CDR3 is TGTGCCAGCAGCGCCGGCGGCGACTATGGCTACACCTTC. It encodes CASSAGGDYGYTF. The chain has TRBV11-2 and TRBJ1-2; no definite D call. Looked up from germline, CDR1 is SGHAT and CDR2 is FQNNGV. This CDR3 has 13 residues. The V end lost 5 bases, the J end lost 3 bases, and 10 bases lay between the germline ends.

This clone appeared a few times. The chain links TRBV19 to TRBJ1-2; weak D call: TRBD1 (5 bases). Germline V gene lookup returns CDR1 LNHDA and CDR2 SQIVND (reference sequence). This CDR3 comprises 14 residues. The V gene lost 3 bases and the J gene lost 4 bases, with 12 bases spanning the gap. CDR3 region: CASSINFRAYGYTF. The CDR3 nucleotides are TGTGCCAGTAGTATCAACTTCAGGGCCTATGGCTACACCTTC.